The clone carrying this T cell receptor beta chain has just a few counts. The antigen is not known. This sample was taken from a study of cytomegalovirus exposure and HLA in healthy donors. The germline gives CDR1 SGHKS, CDR2 YYEKEE (reference sequence). Trimming shortened V by 6 bases and J by 6 bases, and 18 bases separated the two germline ends. CDR3 length: 14 amino acids. Overall study results and limits: TCR beta sequences numbering about 17,000 were associated with HLA alleles at 0.05 false discovery rate in a later analysis.

60 Vbeta and 13 Jbeta primers were used in PCR. The table came from immunoSEQ multiplex PCR; TCRdb's copy has only in-frame clones and leaves some out. The sample lists about 120,000 clones; around four fifths were seen once. The genes are TRBV5-5 and TRBJ1-1; tentatively, D is TRBD1 (5 bases). This sequence was found in a woman aged 40 to 50 in good health and CMV-seronegative. The sequencing sample was made of PBMCs. In nucleotides, the CDR3 is TGTGCCAGCACCCTGGGGGGGGGAGACGCTGAAGCTTTCTTT. It is translated as CASTLGGGDAEAFF.